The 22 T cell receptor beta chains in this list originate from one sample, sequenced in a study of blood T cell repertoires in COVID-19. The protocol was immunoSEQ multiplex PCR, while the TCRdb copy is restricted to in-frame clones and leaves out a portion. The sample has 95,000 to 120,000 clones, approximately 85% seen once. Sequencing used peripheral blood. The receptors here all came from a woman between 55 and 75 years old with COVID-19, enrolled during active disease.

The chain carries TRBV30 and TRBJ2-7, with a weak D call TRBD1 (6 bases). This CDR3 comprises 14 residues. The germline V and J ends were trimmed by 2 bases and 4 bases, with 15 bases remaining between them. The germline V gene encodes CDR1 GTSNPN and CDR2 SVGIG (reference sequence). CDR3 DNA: TGTGCCTGGAGTATCTCCAGGGGTCCTTACGAGCAGTACTTC. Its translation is CAWSISRGPYEQYF.

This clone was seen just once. The CDR3 is CASSLGGAGNREMDTQYF. The CDR3 bases are TGCGCCAGCAGTTTGGGAGGGGCAGGGAATCGGGAGATGGATACGCAGTATTTT. The V gene is TRBV10-1, the J gene TRBJ2-3; TRBD2 agrees at 7 bases. The CDR3 totals 18 residues. After removal of 5 bases from V and 6 bases from J, the junction contained 20 bases not matched to a gene. CDR1 is WNHNN, CDR2 SYGVQD, per germline (reference sequence).

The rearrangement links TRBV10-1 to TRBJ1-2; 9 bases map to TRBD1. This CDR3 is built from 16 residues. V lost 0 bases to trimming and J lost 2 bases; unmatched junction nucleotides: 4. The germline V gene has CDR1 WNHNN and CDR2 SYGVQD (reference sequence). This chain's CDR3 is CASSESIGTGNYGYTF. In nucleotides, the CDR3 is TGCGCCAGCAGTGAGTCAATCGGGACAGGGAACTATGGCTACACCTTC.

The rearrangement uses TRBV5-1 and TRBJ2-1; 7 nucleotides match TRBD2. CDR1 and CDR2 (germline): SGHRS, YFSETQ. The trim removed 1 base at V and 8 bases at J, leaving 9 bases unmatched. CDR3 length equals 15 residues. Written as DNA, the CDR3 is TGCGCCAGCAGCTTGACGGGGGGACCGGGGGATGAGCAGTTCTTC. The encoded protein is CASSLTGGPGDEQFF.

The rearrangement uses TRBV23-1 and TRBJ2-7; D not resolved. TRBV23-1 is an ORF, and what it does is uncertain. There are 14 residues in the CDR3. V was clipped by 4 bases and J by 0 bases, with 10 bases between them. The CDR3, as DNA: TGCGCCAGCAGTCGAGCAGGAAGCTCCTACGAGCAGTACTTC. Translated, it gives CASSRAGSSYEQYF.

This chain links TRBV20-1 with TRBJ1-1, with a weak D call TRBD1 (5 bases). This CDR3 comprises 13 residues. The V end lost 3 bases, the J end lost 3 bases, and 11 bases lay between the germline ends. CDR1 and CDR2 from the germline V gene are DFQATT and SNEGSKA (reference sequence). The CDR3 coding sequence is TGCAGTGCTAGTCTCCCGGGGGACACTGAAGCTTTCTTT. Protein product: CSASLPGDTEAFF.

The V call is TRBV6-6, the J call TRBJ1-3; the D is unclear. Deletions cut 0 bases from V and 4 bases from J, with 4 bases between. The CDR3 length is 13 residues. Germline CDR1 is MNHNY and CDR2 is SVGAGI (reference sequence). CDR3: CASSYSQGNTIYF. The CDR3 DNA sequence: TGTGCCAGCAGTTACTCACAGGGAAACACCATATATTTT.

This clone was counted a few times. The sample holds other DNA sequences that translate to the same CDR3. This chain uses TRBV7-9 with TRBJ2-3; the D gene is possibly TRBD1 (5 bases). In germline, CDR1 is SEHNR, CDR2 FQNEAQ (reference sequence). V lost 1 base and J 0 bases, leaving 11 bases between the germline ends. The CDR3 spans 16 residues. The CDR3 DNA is TGTGCCAGCAGCTTAGAGGCTGGGGCTAGCACAGATACGCAGTATTTT. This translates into CASSLEAGASTDTQYF.

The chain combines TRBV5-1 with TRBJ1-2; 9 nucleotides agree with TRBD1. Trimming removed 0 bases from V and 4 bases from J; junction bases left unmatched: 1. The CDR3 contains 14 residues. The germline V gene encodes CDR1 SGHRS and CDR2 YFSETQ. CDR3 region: CASSLDRGLYGYTF. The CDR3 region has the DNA TGCGCCAGCAGCTTGGACAGGGGGCTCTATGGCTACACCTTC.

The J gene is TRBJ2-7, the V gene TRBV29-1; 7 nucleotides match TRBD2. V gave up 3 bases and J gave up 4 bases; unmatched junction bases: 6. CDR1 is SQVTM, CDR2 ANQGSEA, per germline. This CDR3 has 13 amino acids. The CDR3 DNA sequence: TGCAGCGTTGAGGGGGGGAGGAGGTACGAGCAGTACTTC. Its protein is CSVEGGRRYEQYF.

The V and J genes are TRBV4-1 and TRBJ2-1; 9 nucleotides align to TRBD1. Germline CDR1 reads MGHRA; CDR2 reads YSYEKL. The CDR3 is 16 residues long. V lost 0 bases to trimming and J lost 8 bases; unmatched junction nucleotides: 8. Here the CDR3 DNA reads TGCGCCAGCAGCCAAGAGGGACTGGGACAGGGCTATGAGCAGTTCTTC. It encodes CASSQEGLGQGYEQFF.

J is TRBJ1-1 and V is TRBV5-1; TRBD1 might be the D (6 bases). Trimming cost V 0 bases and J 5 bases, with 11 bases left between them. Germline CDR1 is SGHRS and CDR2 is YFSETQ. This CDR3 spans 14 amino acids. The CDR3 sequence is CASSLVGGRTEAFF. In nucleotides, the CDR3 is TGCGCCAGCAGCTTGGTAGGGGGAAGGACTGAAGCTTTCTTT.

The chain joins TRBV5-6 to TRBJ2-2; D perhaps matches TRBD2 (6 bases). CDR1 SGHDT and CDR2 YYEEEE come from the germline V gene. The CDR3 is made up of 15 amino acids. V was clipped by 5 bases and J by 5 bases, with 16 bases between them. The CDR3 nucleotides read TGTGCCAGCAGTTTTGTTGCGGGATCAACCGGGGAGCTGTTTTTT. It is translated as CASSFVAGSTGELFF.

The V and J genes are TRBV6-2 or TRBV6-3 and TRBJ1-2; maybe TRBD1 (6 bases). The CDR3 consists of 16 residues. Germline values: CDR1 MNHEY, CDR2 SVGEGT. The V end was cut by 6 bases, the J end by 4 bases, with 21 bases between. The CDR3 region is CASSPARTAVLYGYTF. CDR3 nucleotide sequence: TGTGCCAGCAGCCCTGCACGGACAGCGGTACTCTATGGCTACACCTTC.

The CDR3 DNA reads TGTGCCAGCAGTTTACGGGACTTCGCTGAAGCTTTCTTT. Its protein product is CASSLRDFAEAFF. The chain has TRBV12-3 or TRBV12-4 and TRBJ1-1; maybe TRBD1 (5 bases). The CDR3 contains 13 residues. Trimming removed 2 bases from V and 6 bases from J, with 10 bases in between.

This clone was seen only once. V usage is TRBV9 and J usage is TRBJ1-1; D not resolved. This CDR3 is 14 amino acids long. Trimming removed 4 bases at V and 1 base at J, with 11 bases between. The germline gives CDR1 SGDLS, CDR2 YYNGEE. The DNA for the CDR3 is TGTGCCAGCAGCTCTCCGGAGGCGAACACTGAAGCTTTCTTT. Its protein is CASSSPEANTEAFF.

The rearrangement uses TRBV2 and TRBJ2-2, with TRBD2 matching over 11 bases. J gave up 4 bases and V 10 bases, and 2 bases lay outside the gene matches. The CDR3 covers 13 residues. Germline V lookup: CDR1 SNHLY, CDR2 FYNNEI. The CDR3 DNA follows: TGTGCCACCGGACTAGCGGGCACCGGGGAGCTGTTTTTT. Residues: CATGLAGTGELFF.

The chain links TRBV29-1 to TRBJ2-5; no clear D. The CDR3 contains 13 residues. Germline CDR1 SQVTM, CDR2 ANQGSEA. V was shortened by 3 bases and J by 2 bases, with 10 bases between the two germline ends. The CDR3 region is CSVDADNQETQYF. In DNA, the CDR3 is TGCAGCGTTGACGCCGACAATCAAGAGACCCAGTACTTC.

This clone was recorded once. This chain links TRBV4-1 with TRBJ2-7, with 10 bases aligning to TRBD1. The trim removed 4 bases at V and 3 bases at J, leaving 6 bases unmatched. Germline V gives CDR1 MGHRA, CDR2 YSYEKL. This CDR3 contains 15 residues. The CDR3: CASSLGTGVYYEQYF. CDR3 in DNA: TGCGCCAGCAGCCTTGGGACAGGGGTTTACTACGAGCAGTACTTC.

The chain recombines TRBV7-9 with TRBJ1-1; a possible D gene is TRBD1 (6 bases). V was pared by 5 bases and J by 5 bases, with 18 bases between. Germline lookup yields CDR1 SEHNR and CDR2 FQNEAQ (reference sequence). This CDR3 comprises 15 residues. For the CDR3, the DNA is TGTGCCAGCAGCCTCGCCCTGGGGGCAGGGACTGAAGCTTTCTTT. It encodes CASSLALGAGTEAFF.

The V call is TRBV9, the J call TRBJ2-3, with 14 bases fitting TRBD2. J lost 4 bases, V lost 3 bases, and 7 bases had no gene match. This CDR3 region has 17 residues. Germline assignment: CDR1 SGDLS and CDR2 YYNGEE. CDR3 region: CASSERLAGGRSDTQYF. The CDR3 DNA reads TGTGCCAGCAGCGAAAGACTAGCGGGGGGGCGATCAGATACGCAGTATTTT. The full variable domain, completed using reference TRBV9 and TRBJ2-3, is DSGVTQTPKHLITATGQRVTLRCSPRSGDLSVYWYQQSLDQGLQFLIQYYNGEERAKGNILERFSAQQFPDLHSELNLSSLELGDSALYFCASSERLAGGRSDTQYFGPGTRLTVL.

CDR3 sequence reads: CASKEQGSGTEAFF. For the CDR3, the DNA is TGTGCCAGCAAAGAACAGGGGTCGGGCACTGAAGCTTTCTTT. V gene TRBV6-5 combines with J gene TRBJ1-1; TRBD1 aligns across 7 bases. The CDR3 has 14 residues. V lost 7 bases, J lost 4 bases, and 9 bases stayed unmatched. Germline V gene data show CDR1 as MNHEY and CDR2 as SVGAGI.